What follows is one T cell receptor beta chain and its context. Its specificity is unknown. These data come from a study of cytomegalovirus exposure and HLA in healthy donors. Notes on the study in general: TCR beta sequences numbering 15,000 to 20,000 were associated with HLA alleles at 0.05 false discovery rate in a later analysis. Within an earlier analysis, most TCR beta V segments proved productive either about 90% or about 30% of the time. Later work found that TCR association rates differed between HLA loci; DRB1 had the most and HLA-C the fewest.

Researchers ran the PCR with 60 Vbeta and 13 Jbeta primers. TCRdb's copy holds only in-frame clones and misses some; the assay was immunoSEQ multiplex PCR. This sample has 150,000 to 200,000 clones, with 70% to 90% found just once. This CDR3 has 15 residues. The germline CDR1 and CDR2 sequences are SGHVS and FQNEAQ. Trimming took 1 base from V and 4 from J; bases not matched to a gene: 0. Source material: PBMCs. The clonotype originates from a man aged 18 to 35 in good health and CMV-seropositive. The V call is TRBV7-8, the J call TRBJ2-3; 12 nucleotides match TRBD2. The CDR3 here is CASSLGTSGADTQYF. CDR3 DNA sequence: TGTGCCAGCAGCTTAGGGACTAGCGGGGCAGATACGCAGTATTTT.